These 2 T cell receptor beta chains originate from one sample sequenced in a study of cytomegalovirus exposure and HLA in healthy donors. It was with 60 Vbeta and 13 Jbeta primers that the PCR ran. Here immunoSEQ multiplex PCR was the method, and the copy in TCRdb shows in-frame clones only, minus some. The sample carries about 190,000 clones, more than 65% recorded once. The specimen sequenced was PBMCs. The receptors were gathered from a young woman in good health and CMV-seropositive.

This clone was detected only a few times. The genes are TRBV4-1 and TRBJ2-7; TRBD2 is a possible D gene (6 bases). Germline CDR1 is MGHRA and CDR2 is YSYEKL. Trimming cost V 2 bases and J 4 bases, with 21 bases left between them. CDR3 length equals 17 residues. This chain's CDR3 is CASSQLYGRPGRYEQYF. The CDR3 coding sequence is TGCGCCAGCAGCCAATTGTACGGCCGGCCAGGGAGGTACGAGCAGTACTTC.

The genes are TRBV5-6 and TRBJ2-7; D unclear. Trimming took 0 bases from V and 2 from J, leaving 12 bases between them. Germline CDR1 reads SGHDT; CDR2 reads YYEEEE. The CDR3 totals 15 residues. The CDR3 nucleotides are TGTGCCAGCAGCTTGGTACAGTCACTCACCTACGAGCAGTACTTC. This encodes CASSLVQSLTYEQYF.